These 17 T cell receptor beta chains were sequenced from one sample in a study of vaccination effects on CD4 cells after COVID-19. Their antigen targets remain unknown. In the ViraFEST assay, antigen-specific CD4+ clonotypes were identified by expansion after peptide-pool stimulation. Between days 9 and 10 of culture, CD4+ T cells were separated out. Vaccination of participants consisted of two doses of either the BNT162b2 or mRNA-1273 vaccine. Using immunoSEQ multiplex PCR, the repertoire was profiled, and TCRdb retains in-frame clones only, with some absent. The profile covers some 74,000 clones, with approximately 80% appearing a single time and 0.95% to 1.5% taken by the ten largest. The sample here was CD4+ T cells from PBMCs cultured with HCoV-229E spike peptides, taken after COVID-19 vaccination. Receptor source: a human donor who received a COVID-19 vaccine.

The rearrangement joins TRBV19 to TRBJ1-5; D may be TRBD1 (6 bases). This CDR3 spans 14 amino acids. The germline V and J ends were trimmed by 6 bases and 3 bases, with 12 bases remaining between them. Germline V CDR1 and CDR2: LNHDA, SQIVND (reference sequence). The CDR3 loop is CASRGGLHNQPQHF. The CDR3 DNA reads TGTGCCAGTAGAGGGGGACTCCACAATCAGCCCCAGCATTTT.

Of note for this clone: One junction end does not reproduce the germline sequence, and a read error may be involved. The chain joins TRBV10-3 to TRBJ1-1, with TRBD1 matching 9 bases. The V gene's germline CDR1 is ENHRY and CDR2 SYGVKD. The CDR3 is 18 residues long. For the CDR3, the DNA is TGTGCCATCAGCGAGTCCGGGACAGGGTTCATAATAAACACTGAAGCTTTCTTT. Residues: CAISESGTGFIINTEAFF.

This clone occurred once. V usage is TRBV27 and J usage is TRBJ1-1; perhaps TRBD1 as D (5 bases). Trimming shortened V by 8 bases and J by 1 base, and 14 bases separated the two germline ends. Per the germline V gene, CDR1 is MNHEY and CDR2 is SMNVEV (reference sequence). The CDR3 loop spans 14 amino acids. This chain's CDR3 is CASRLGDRNTEAFF. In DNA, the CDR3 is TGTGCCAGCCGGTTGGGGGATCGGAACACTGAAGCTTTCTTT.

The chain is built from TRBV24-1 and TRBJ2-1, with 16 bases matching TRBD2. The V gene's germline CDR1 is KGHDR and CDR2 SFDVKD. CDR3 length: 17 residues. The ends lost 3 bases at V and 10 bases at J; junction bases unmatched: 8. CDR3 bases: TGTGCCACCAGTGATCAGCCCGGGACTAGCGGGGGGGGCGAGCAGTTCTTC. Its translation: CATSDQPGTSGGGEQFF.

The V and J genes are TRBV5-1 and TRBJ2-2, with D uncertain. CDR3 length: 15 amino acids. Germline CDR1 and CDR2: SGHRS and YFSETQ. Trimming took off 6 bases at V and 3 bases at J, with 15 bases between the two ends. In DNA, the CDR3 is TGCGCCAGCACCCCGGATCGGGCGTACACCGGGGAGCTGTTTTTT. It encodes CASTPDRAYTGELFF.

Written as DNA, the CDR3 is TGTGCCTGGAGCCTATATTCGGAAAATCAGCCCCAGCATTTT. This encodes CAWSLYSENQPQHF. V is TRBV30 and J is TRBJ1-5; no firm D call. V gave up 3 bases and J gave up 4 bases, with 13 bases separating them. This CDR3 spans 14 amino acids. Germline loops: CDR1 GTSNPN, CDR2 SVGIG (reference sequence).

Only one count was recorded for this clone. The CDR3 bases are TGCGCCAGCAGTGAGTTGGGGACAGGCGACCCGTTGTACTTC. Its protein product is CASSELGTGDPLYF. V and J are TRBV10-2 and TRBJ2-5, with 8 bases identical to TRBD1. Germline V lookup: CDR1 WSHSY, CDR2 SAAADI. The CDR3 sequence is 14 residues long. V trimming: 1 base; J trimming: 13 bases; junction bases outside the gene matches: 11.

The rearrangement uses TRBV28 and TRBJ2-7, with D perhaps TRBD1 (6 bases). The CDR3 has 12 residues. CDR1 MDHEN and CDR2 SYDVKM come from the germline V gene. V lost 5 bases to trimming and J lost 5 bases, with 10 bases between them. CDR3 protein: CASSPPGDEQYV. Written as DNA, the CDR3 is TGTGCCAGCAGTCCCCCAGGGGACGAGCAGTACGTC.

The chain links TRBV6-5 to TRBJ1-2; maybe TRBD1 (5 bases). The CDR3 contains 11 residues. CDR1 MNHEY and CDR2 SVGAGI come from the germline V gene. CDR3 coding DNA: TGTGCTAGCGGGGGGAACTATGGCTACACCTTC. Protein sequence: CASGGNYGYTF.

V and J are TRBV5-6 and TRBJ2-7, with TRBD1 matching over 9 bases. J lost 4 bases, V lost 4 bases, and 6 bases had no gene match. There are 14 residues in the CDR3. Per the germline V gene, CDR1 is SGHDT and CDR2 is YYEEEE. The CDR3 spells CASSGGQGEYEQYV. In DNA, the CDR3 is TGTGCCAGCAGCGGGGGACAGGGCGAGTACGAGCAGTACGTC.

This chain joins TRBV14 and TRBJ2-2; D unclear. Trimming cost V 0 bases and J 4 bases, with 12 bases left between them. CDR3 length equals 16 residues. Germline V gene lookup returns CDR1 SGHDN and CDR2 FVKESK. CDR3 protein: CASSQDGIFSTGELFF. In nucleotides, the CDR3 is TGTGCCAGCAGCCAAGATGGTATCTTTTCCACCGGGGAGCTGTTTTTT.

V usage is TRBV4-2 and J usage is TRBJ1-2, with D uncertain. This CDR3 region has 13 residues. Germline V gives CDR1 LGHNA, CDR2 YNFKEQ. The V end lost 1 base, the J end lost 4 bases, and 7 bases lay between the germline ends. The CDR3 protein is CASSQVGFYGYTF. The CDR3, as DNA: TGTGCCAGCAGCCAAGTGGGGTTCTATGGCTACACCTTC.

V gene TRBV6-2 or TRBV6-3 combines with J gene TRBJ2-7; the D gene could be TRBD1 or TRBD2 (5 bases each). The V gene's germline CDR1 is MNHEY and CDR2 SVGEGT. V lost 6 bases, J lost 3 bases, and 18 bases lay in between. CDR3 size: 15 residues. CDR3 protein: CASSPRVAGSYEQYV. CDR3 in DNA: TGTGCCAGCAGCCCGAGGGTTGCAGGGAGCTACGAGCAGTACGTC.

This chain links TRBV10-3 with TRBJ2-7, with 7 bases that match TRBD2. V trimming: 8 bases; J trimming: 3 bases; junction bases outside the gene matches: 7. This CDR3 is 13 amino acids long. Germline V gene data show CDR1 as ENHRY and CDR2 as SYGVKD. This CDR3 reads CAIGRGPSYEQYV. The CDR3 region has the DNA TGTGCCATCGGGAGGGGCCCAAGCTACGAGCAGTACGTC.

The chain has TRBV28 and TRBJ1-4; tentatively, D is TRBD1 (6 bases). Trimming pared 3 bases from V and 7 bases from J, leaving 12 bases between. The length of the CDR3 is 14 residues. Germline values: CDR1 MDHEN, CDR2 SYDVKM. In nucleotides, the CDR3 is TGTGCCAGCAGTTTTTCGGGGGCGGGTGAAAAACTGTTTTTT. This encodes CASSFSGAGEKLFF.

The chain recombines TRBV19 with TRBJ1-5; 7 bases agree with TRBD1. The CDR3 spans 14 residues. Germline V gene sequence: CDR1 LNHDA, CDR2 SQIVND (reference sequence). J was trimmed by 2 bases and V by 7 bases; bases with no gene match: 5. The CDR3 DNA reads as TGTGCCAGTACTCCCGGACAGGGCAATCAGCCCCAGCATTTT. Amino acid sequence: CASTPGQGNQPQHF.

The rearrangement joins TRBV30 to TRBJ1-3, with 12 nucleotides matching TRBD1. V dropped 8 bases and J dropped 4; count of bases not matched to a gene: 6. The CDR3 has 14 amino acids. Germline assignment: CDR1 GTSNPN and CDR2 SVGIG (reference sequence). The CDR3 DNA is TGTGCCCGGGGACAGGGGGCAGCAGGAAACACCATATATTTT. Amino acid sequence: CARGQGAAGNTIYF. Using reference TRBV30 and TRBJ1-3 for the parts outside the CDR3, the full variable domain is SQTIHQWPATLVQPVGSPLSLECTVEGTSNPNLYWYRQAAGRGLQLLFYSVGIGQISSEVPQNLSASRPQDRQFILSSKKLLLSDSGFYLCARGQGAAGNTIYFGEGSWLTVV.